Described below is a single T cell receptor (beta chain) sequence and its context. What it binds is unknown. The sample originates from a study of T cell responses to AZD1222 COVID-19 vaccine. Turning to the study itself: Second-dose groups at about 4 or about 12 weeks were pooled.

Clones were sequenced by immunoSEQ multiplex PCR, and TCRdb holds only the in-frame ones, with some missing. This sample carries approximately 110,000 clones, about 95% of them seen once, and the ten largest clones take roughly 2%. General observations from the study: Only 5 or 6 people who got AZD1222 tested seropositive at baseline. Spike regions recognized by vaccine-associated CD4 TCRs spanned the protein, led by 160-218 and 743-854. As reported, nearly half of all spike-specific TCRs target variant regions that are unmutated.

Germline CDR1 is SGHNT and CDR2 is YENEEA. The V gene lost 2 bases and the J gene lost 3 bases, with 7 bases spanning the gap. The CDR3 loop spans 13 amino acids. Sequences were derived from peripheral blood, sampled on day 0 of AZD1222 vaccination. The chain combines TRBV11-3 with TRBJ2-5, with D perhaps assigned TRBD1 or TRBD2 (6 bases each). The TCR comes from an adult in good health. DNA of the CDR3: TGTGCCAGCAGCTTAAGGGGGGAAGAGACCCAGTACTTC. Translation gives CASSLRGEETQYF. The full variable domain, rest sourced from reference TRBV11-3 and TRBJ2-5, is EAGVVQSPRYKIIEKKQPVAFWCNPISGHNTLYWYLQNLGQGPELLIRYENEEAVDDSQLPKDRFSAERLKGVDSTLKIQPAELGDSAVYLCASSLRGEETQYFGPGTRLLVL.